These T cell receptor beta chains were read from a single sample in a study of cytomegalovirus exposure and HLA in healthy donors. TCRdb's table, derived via immunoSEQ multiplex PCR, lists solely in-frame clones and lacks some. The sample consists of some 120,000 clones, around 84% of them appearing once. Material for sequencing was PBMCs. The receptors stem from a woman between 40 and 50 years old in good health and CMV-seronegative. CDR3s include the opening cysteine and the closing phenylalanine or tryptophan. The D gene is left open where the match is weak. Some rows have no size entry. The others give once, few or many, or a class for an expanded clone.

J: TRBJ1-1
D: TRBD1
V: TRBV10-3
size: -
DNA: TGTGCCATCAGTGAGTCGGGGGGGACAGGGGTCACTGAAGCTTTCTTT
CDR3: CAISESGGTGVTEAFF

J: TRBJ1-6
D: -
V: TRBV5-1
size: -
DNA: TGCGCCAGCAGGGGAGGTCAGGGCATGGGAAATTCACCCCTCCACTTT
CDR3: CASRGGQGMGNSPLHF

J: TRBJ2-1
D: TRBD2
V: TRBV6-5
size: -
DNA: TGTGCCAGCAGTTACCACATAGCGGGAGGGGGAGGGTGGTTCTTC
CDR3: CASSYHIAGGGGWFF

J: TRBJ2-3
D: TRBD2
V: TRBV11-2
size: -
DNA: TGTGCCAGCTCGACGAGGACTAGCGGAGATACGCAGTATTTT
CDR3: CASSTRTSGDTQYF

J: TRBJ1-3
D: TRBD1
V: TRBV10-2
size: -
DNA: TGCGCCAGCAGACCAGGGACAGGGGATAACGAGGTCAAAGCTGGAAACACCATATATTTT
CDR3: CASRPGTGDNEVKAGNTIYF

J: TRBJ1-2
D: -
V: TRBV7-9
size: few
DNA: TGTGCCAGCAGCTTAGGGGTCGCAGGATTATATGGCTACACCTTC
CDR3: CASSLGVAGLYGYTF

J: TRBJ2-1
D: TRBD2
V: TRBV28
size: -
DNA: TGTGCCAGCAGTGTGGGACTAGCGGGAGGGCAGTTCTTC
CDR3: CASSVGLAGGQFF

J: TRBJ2-5
D: TRBD1
V: TRBV29-1
size: -
DNA: TGCAGCGTTGAAAACACAGGGGGCGAGGCCCAGTACTTC
CDR3: CSVENTGGEAQYF

J: TRBJ2-1
D: TRBD2
V: TRBV27
size: -
DNA: TGTGCCAGCAGTGGGAGCGGGAGAAAGTTCTTC
CDR3: CASSGSGRKFF

J: TRBJ2-3
D: -
V: TRBV7-3
size: few
DNA: TGTGCCAGCAGCTTTCAGGGGAGAGGAGATACGCAGTATTTT
CDR3: CASSFQGRGDTQYF

J: TRBJ2-3
D: TRBD1
V: TRBV28
size: -
DNA: TGTGCCAGCAGTTTATCAAATAGGGACAGGGGAACAGATACGCAGTATTTT
CDR3: CASSLSNRDRGTDTQYF

J: TRBJ2-7
D: TRBD2
V: TRBV6-5
size: -
DNA: TGTGCCAGCCCCGAGCGGGGCAGCTTTTCCTACGAGCAGTACTTC
CDR3: CASPERGSFSYEQYF

J: TRBJ2-3
D: TRBD1
V: TRBV7-9
size: -
DNA: TGTGCCAGCAGCTTAACCCGACAGGGTGCAGATACGCAGTATTTT
CDR3: CASSLTRQGADTQYF

J: TRBJ2-7
D: TRBD2
V: TRBV19
size: -
DNA: TGTGCCACTGGGGCGGGAGGAGGTCTCGAGCAGTACTTC
CDR3: CATGAGGGLEQYF

J: TRBJ1-1
D: TRBD1
V: TRBV10-1
size: -
DNA: TGCGCCAGCACCGCAAACCGGGACAGGGGACGTGAAGCTTTCTTT
CDR3: CASTANRDRGREAFF

J: TRBJ2-7
D: -
V: TRBV9
size: -
DNA: TGTGCCAGCAGCGTAGGTGGTAGCGAGGTCTCCTACGAGCAGTACTTC
CDR3: CASSVGGSEVSYEQYF

J: TRBJ1-5
D: TRBD1
V: TRBV28
size: -
DNA: TGTGCCAGCACTACCGTCGGGACAGGTTTTCAGCCCCAGCATTTT
CDR3: CASTTVGTGFQPQHF

J: TRBJ1-2
D: TRBD1
V: TRBV28
size: -
DNA: TGTGCCAGCAGTTCCGGGACAGACTATGGCTACACCTTC
CDR3: CASSSGTDYGYTF

J: TRBJ1-5
D: -
V: TRBV14
size: -
DNA: TGTGCCAGCAGAAATCCTCGACAGGTTCCGTCAAGCAATCAGCCCCAGCATTTT
CDR3: CASRNPRQVPSSNQPQHF

J: TRBJ2-3
D: TRBD1
V: TRBV15
size: -
DNA: TGTGCCACCAGCGATCTGACAGGGGGCGCGACAGATACGCAGTATTTT
CDR3: CATSDLTGGATDTQYF

J: TRBJ1-5
D: -
V: TRBV28
size: few
DNA: TGTGCCAGCAGCCACAGTCAGCCCCAGCATTTT
CDR3: CASSHSQPQHF

J: TRBJ1-4
D: -
V: TRBV5-1
size: -
DNA: TGCGCCAGCAGCTTTGCAAACAGAAATAATGAAAAACTGTTTTTT
CDR3: CASSFANRNNEKLFF

J: TRBJ1-2
D: -
V: TRBV28
size: -
DNA: TGTGCCAGCTGGAGATTGACAGAAAATAACTATGGCTACACCTTC
CDR3: CASWRLTENNYGYTF

J: TRBJ2-1
D: TRBD2
V: TRBV19
size: -
DNA: TGTGCCAGTAGTAGCGGGAGCTCCTACAATGAGCAGTTCTTC
CDR3: CASSSGSSYNEQFF

J: TRBJ1-1
D: -
V: TRBV2
size: -
DNA: TGTGCCAGCATCAGGGAGGTGAACACTGAAGCTTTCTTT
CDR3: CASIREVNTEAFF

J: TRBJ2-1
D: -
V: TRBV28
size: -
DNA: TGTGCCAGCAGTTTATTACCCCCGGGGGTCCTGAGCTCCTACAATGAGCAGTTCTTC
CDR3: CASSLLPPGVLSSYNEQFF

J: TRBJ1-6
D: -
V: TRBV5-1
size: -
DNA: TGCGCCAGCAGCTTGGAAGACATACTTAATTCACCCCTCCACTTT
CDR3: CASSLEDILNSPLHF

J: TRBJ1-4
D: -
V: TRBV5-4
size: few
DNA: TGTGCCAGCAGCTCTGGACAGCAACTGGATGAAAAACTGTTTTTT
CDR3: CASSSGQQLDEKLFF

J: TRBJ2-1
D: TRBD2
V: TRBV28
size: -
DNA: TGTGCCAGCAATGGCCCCGGGAGGGCTGGTGAGCAGTTCTTC
CDR3: CASNGPGRAGEQFF

J: TRBJ2-5
D: -
V: TRBV2
size: -
DNA: TGTGCCAGCAGCACCGACGGGAACCAAGAGACCCAGTACTTC
CDR3: CASSTDGNQETQYF

J: TRBJ2-5
D: TRBD1
V: TRBV14
size: -
DNA: TGTGCCAGCAGCCAAAAGGGACAGGGGAGTCGCGAGACCCAGTACTTC
CDR3: CASSQKGQGSRETQYF

J: TRBJ2-5
D: -
V: TRBV5-1
size: -
DNA: TGCGCCAGCAGCTTGGGAGGCGGGGAGACCCAGTACTTC
CDR3: CASSLGGGETQYF

J: TRBJ2-1
D: TRBD2
V: TRBV5-1
size: -
DNA: TGCGCCAGCAGCCCCATGGCGGGAGGAACCAATGAGCAGTTCTTC
CDR3: CASSPMAGGTNEQFF

J: TRBJ2-1
D: -
V: TRBV6-1
size: -
DNA: TGTGCCAGCAGCCCCAAAGGGGGTTATGAGCAGTTCTTC
CDR3: CASSPKGGYEQFF

J: TRBJ2-7
D: -
V: TRBV6-5
size: -
DNA: TGTGCCAGCAGTTTGGACACGAATCCCTACGAGCAGTACTTC
CDR3: CASSLDTNPYEQYF

J: TRBJ2-2
D: -
V: TRBV7-9
size: -
DNA: TGTTCCAGCAGCCCTAAACTACAGAACACCGGGGAGCTGTTTTTT
CDR3: CSSSPKLQNTGELFF

J: TRBJ2-2
D: -
V: TRBV7-3
size: -
DNA: TGTGCCAGCAGCCCAAATGCGGGGACCGGGGAGCTGTTTTTT
CDR3: CASSPNAGTGELFF

J: TRBJ1-1
D: -
V: TRBV2
size: -
DNA: TGTGCCAGCAGTGAAATGGACATTCTCGAAGCTTTCTTT
CDR3: CASSEMDILEAFF

J: TRBJ2-7
D: TRBD1
V: TRBV9
size: -
DNA: TGTGCCAGCACCCCCGGGACAGGGTCCTACGAGCAGTACTTC
CDR3: CASTPGTGSYEQYF

J: TRBJ2-1
D: TRBD2
V: TRBV7-9
size: -
DNA: TGTGCCAGCAGCTTACCTAGCGGCTACAATGAGCAGTTCTTC
CDR3: CASSLPSGYNEQFF

J: TRBJ2-7
D: -
V: TRBV20-1
size: -
DNA: TGCAGTGCGAGCCTGGGGGCCTCGCAGTACTTC
CDR3: CSASLGASQYF

J: TRBJ2-7
D: TRBD1
V: TRBV27
size: once
DNA: TGTGCCAGCAGTTTTGGGACAGGGCATAATTACGAGCAGTACTTC
CDR3: CASSFGTGHNYEQYF

J: TRBJ2-1
D: -
V: TRBV2
size: few
DNA: TGTGCCAGCAGTGAGGACAGCTCCTACAATGAGCAGTTCTTC
CDR3: CASSEDSSYNEQFF

J: TRBJ1-1
D: -
V: TRBV18
size: -
DNA: TGTGCCAGCTCACCCCTCAATCCAGGGACTGAAGCTTTCTTT
CDR3: CASSPLNPGTEAFF

J: TRBJ1-1
D: TRBD1
V: TRBV9
size: -
DNA: TGTGCCAGCAGCGTAGCAGCAGGGGGAACTGAAGCTTTCTTT
CDR3: CASSVAAGGTEAFF

J: TRBJ1-4
D: -
V: TRBV2
size: -
DNA: TGTGCCAGCAGTATAAGTCTCTATACGGAAAAACTGTTTTTT
CDR3: CASSISLYTEKLFF

J: TRBJ1-1
D: -
V: TRBV27
size: -
DNA: TGTGCCAGCAGTTTATCGCCCCTCAGGACGCGGGACACTGAAGCTTTCTTT
CDR3: CASSLSPLRTRDTEAFF